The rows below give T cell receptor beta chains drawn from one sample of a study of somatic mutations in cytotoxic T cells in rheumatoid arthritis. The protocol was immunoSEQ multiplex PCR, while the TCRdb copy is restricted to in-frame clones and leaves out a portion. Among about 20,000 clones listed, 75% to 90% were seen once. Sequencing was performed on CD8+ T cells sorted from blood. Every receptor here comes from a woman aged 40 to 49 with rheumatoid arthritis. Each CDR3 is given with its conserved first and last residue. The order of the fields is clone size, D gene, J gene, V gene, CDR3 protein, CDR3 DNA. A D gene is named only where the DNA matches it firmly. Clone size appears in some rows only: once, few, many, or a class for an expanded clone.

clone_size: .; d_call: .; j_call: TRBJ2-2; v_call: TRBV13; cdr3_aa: CASSSHLYTGELFF; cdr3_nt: TGTGCCAGCAGCTCCCACCTATACACCGGGGAGCTGTTTTTT
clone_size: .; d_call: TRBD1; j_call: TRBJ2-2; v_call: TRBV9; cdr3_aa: CASRPGTGDTGELFF; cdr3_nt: TGTGCCAGCAGGCCAGGGACAGGAGACACCGGGGAGCTGTTTTTT
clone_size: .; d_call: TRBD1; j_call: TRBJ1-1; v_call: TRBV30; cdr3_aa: CASWETGWGKDTEAFF; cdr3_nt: TGTGCCAGTTGGGAGACAGGGTGGGGGAAGGACACTGAAGCTTTCTTT
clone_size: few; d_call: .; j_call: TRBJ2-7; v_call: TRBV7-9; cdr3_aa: CASSPGQVYEQYF; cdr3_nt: TGTGCCAGCAGCCCTGGACAAGTCTACGAGCAGTACTTC
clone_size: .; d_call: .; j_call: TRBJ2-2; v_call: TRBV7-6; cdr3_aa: CASSLTSTGQNTGELFF; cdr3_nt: TGTGCCAGCAGCCTAACCTCGACCGGACAGAACACCGGGGAGCTGTTTTTT
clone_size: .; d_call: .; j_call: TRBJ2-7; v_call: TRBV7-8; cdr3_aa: CASTRKEAAYEQYF; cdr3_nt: TGTGCCAGCACGAGAAAGGAGGCAGCCTACGAGCAGTACTTC
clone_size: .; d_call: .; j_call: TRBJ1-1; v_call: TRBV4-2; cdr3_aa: CASSQVDTLNTEAFF; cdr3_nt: TGTGCCAGCAGCCAAGTCGACACCTTGAACACTGAAGCTTTCTTT
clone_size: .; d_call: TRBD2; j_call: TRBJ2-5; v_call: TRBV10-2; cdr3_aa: CASSEVRLAQETQYF; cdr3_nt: TGCGCCAGCAGTGAAGTAAGACTAGCCCAAGAGACCCAGTACTTC
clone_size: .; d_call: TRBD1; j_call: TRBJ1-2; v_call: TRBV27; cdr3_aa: CASGLQQGSDGYTF; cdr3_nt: TGTGCCAGCGGGTTACAACAGGGGTCCGATGGCTACACCTTC
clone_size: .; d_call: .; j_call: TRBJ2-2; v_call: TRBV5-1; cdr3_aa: CASTAPQGNTGELFF; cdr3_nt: TGCGCCAGCACCGCCCCCCAGGGGAACACCGGGGAGCTGTTTTTT
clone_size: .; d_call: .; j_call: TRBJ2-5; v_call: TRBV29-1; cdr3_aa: CSVLAGPQETQYF; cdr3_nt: TGCAGCGTTCTGGCGGGTCCCCAAGAGACCCAGTACTTC
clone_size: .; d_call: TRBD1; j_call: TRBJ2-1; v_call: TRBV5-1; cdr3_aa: CASSLALGTGAHNEQFF; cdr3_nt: TGCGCCAGCAGCTTGGCGCTAGGGACAGGGGCCCACAATGAGCAGTTCTTC
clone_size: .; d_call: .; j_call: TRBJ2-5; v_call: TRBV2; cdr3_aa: CGSSEGPGQETQYF; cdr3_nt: TGTGGCAGCAGTGAAGGCCCGGGGCAAGAGACCCAGTACTTC
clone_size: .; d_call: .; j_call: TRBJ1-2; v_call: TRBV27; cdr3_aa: CASSLGSSGGGYTF; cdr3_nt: TGTGCCAGCAGTTTAGGTTCCTCCGGGGGTGGCTACACCTTC
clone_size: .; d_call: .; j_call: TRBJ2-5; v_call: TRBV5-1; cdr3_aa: CASSSLKYQETQYF; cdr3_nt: TGCGCCAGCAGCTCCCTAAAGTACCAAGAGACCCAGTACTTC
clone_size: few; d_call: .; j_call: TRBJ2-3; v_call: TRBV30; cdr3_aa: CAWSQVQGTDTQYF; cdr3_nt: TGTGCCTGGTCCCAGGTCCAGGGGACAGATACGCAGTATTTT
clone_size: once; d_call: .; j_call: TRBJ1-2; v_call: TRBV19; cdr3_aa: CASSIDLNLYYGYTF; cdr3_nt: TGTGCCAGTAGTATAGATCTTAATCTCTACTATGGCTACACCTTC
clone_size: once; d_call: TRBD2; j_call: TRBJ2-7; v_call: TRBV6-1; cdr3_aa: CASSGTSGGYEQYF; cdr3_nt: TGTGCCAGCAGTGGGACTAGCGGTGGTTACGAGCAGTACTTC
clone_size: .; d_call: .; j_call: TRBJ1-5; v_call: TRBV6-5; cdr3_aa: CASSVQVFNQPQHF; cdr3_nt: TGTGCCAGCAGTGTGCAGGTCTTCAATCAGCCCCAGCATTTT
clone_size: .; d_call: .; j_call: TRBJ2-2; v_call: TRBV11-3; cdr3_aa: CASSLGGGAGTGELFF; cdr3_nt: TGTGCCAGCAGCTTAGGAGGGGGGGCAGGAACCGGGGAGCTGTTTTTT
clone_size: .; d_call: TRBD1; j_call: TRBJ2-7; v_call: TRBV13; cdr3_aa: CASSTRGQGGEQYF; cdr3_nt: TGTGCCAGCAGCACCCGGGGACAGGGTGGCGAGCAGTACTTC
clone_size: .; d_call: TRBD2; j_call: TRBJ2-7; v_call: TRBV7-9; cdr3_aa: CASSQGGEYSYEQYF; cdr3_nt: TGTGCCAGCAGCCAGGGAGGGGAGTACTCCTACGAGCAGTACTTC
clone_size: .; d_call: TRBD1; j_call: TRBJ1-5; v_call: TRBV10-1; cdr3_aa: CASTGDRGVGQPQHF; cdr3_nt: TGCGCCAGCACTGGGGACAGGGGAGTGGGACAGCCCCAGCATTTT
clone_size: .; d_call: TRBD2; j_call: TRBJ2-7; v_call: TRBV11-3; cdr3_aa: CASSLTSGRASEQYF; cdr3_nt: TGTGCCAGCAGCTTAACTAGCGGGAGGGCCTCCGAGCAGTACTTC
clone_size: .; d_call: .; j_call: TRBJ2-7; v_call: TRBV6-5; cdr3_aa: CASSWETGEQYF; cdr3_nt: TGTGCCAGCAGTTGGGAAACGGGGGAGCAGTACTTC
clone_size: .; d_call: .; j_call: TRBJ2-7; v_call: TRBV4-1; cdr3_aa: CASGDREQYF; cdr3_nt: TGCGCCAGCGGCGACAGGGAGCAGTACTTC
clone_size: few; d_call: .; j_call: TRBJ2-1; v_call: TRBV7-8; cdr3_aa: CASSPEGRDEQFF; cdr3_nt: TGTGCCAGCAGCCCTGAAGGCCGGGATGAGCAGTTCTTC
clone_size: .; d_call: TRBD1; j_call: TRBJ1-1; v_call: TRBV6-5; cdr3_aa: CASSSPSDRATEAFF; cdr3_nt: TGTGCCAGCAGTTCCCCCTCGGACAGGGCTACAGAAGCTTTCTTT
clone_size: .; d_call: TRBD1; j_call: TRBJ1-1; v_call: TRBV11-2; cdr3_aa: CASRGTGTVFLNTEAFF; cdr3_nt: TGTGCCAGCAGGGGAACCGGGACAGTCTTTTTGAACACTGAAGCTTTCTTT
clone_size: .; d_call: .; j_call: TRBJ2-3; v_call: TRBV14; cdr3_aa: CASSVGGRADTQYF; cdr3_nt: TGTGCCAGCAGCGTAGGAGGAAGAGCAGATACGCAGTATTTT
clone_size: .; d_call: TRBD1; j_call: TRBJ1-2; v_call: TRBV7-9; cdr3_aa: CASSSPVGQASYGYTF; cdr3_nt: TGTGCCAGCAGCTCCCCGGTCGGACAGGCGAGCTATGGCTACACCTTC
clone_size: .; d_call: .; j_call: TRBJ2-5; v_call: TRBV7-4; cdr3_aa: CGAGQVATHQETQYF; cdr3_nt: TGTGGCGCGGGGCAGGTAGCGACCCACCAAGAGACCCAGTACTTC